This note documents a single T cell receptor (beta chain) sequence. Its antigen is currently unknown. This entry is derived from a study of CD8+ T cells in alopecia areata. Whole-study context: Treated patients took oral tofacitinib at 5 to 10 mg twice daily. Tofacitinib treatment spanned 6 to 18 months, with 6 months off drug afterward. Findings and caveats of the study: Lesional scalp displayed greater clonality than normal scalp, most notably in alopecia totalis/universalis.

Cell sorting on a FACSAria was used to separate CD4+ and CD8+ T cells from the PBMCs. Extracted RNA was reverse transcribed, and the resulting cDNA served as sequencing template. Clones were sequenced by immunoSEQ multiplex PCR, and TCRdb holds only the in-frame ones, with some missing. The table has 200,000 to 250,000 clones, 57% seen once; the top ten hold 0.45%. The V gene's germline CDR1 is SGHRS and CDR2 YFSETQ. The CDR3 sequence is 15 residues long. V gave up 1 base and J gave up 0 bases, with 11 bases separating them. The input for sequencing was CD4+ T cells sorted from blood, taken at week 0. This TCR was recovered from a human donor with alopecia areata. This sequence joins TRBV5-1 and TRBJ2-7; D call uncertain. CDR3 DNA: TGCGCCAGCAGCTTGTTCGGCGGTAGCTCCTACGAGCAGTACTTC. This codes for CASSLFGGSSYEQYF.